This T cell receptor (beta chain) is from a study of identical twins. This clonotype was found a few times. This CDR3 has 17 amino acids. CDR1 is LNHNV, CDR2 YYDKDF, per germline (reference sequence). Trimming took 5 bases from V and 5 from J; bases not matched to a gene: 13. A universal primer binding site was introduced by template switching. The final cDNA contained unique molecular identifiers. TCRdb reprocessed the 5' RACE reads via MiXCR and lists one record per CDR3 protein. The sample has roughly 570,000 distinct CDR3 sequences, more than 9% seen once; the top ten hold around 3.2%. Separately, the same data were catalogued under a study of yellow fever vaccine responses in identical twins.

This receptor was obtained from a woman aged 18 to 35 in good health. What was sequenced was PBMCs. The chain joins TRBV15 to TRBJ2-5, with 11 nucleotides matching TRBD2. CDR3 sequence: CATSAPISGRARETQYF. The CDR3 DNA follows: TGTGCCACCAGCGCCCCCATTAGCGGGAGGGCCAGGGAGACCCAGTACTTC.